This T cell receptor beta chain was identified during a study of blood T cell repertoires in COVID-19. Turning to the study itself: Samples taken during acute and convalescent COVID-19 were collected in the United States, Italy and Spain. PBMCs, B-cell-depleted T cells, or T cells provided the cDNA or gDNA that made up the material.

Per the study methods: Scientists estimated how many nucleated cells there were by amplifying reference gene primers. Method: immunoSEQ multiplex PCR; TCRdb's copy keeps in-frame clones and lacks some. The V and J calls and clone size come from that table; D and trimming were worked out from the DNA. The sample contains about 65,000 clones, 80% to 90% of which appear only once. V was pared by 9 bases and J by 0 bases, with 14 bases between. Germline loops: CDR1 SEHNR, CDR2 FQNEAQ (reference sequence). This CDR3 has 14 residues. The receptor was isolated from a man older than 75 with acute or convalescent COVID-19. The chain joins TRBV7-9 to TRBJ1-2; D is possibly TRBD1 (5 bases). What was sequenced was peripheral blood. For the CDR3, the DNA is TGTGCCAGTCGCCAGGGTGAATCTAACTATGGCTACACCTTC. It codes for CASRQGESNYGYTF.